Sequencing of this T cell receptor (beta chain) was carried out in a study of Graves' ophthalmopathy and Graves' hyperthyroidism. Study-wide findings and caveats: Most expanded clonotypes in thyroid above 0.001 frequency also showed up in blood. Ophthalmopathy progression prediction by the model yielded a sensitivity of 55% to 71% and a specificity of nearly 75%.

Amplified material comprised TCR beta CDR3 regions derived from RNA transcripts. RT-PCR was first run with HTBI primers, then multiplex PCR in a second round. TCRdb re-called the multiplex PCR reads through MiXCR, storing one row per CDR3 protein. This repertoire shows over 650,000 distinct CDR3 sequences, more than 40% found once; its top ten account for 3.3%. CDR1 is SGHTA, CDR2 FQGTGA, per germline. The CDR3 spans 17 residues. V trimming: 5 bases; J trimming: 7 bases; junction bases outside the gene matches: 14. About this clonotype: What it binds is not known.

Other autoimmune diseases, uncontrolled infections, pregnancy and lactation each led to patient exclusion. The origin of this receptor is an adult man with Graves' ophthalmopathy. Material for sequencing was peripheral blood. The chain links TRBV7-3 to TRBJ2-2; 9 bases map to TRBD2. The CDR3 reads CASSPTFSGRLSGELFF. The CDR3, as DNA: TGTGCCAGCAGCCCCACCTTTAGCGGGAGACTTAGCGGGGAGCTGTTTTTT. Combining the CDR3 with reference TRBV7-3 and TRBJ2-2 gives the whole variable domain GAGVSQTPSNKVTEKGKYVELRCDPISGHTALYWYRQSLGQGPEFLIYFQGTGAADDSGLPNDRFFAVRPEGSVSTLKIQRTERGDSAVYLCASSPTFSGRLSGELFFGEGSRLTVL.